Listed here are 17 T cell receptor beta chains from one sample, sequenced in a study of T cells in Graves' hyperthyroidism and ophthalmopathy. There were TCR beta CDR3 regions amplified from RNA transcripts. TCR CDR3 underwent first-round RT-PCR with the HTBI primer set. One entry per CDR3 protein, called by TCRdb with MiXCR from the multiplex PCR reads. The top ten clones hold about 49% of a sample with 490,000 or so distinct CDR3 sequences, about 20% of them seen once. The sample consisted of blood. These receptors originate from a woman in her 70s with Graves' ophthalmopathy.

The chain carries TRBV20-1 and TRBJ2-3, with 9 bases fitting TRBD1. V lost 4 bases to trimming and J lost 2 bases; unmatched junction nucleotides: 7. CDR1 is DFQATT, CDR2 SNEGSKA, per germline (reference sequence). The CDR3 has 15 residues. DNA for the CDR3: TGCAGTGCTATCTCGGGGACAGGGAACACAGATACGCAGTATTTT. Translating it yields CSAISGTGNTDTQYF.

The chain links TRBV7-8 to TRBJ2-2; 11 bases are shared with TRBD2. Germline-derived CDR1 and CDR2 are SGHVS and FQNEAQ. J lost 5 bases, V lost 5 bases, and 7 bases had no gene match. The CDR3 covers 16 residues. Here the CDR3 reads CASSPNSGRATGELFF. For the CDR3, the DNA is TGTGCCAGCAGCCCCAATAGCGGGAGGGCTACCGGGGAGCTGTTTTTT. The full variable domain, its missing parts supplied by reference TRBV7-8 and TRBJ2-2, is GAGVSQSPRYKVAKRGQDVALRCDPISGHVSLFWYQQALGQGPEFLTYFQNEAQLDKSGLPSDRFFAERPEGSVSTLKIQRTQQEDSAVYLCASSPNSGRATGELFFGEGSRLTVL.

The sample holds a few counts of this clonotype. V gene TRBV29-1 combines with J gene TRBJ2-3, with D unresolved. Trimming took off 8 bases at V and 1 base at J, with 7 bases between the two ends. Germline V gene data show CDR1 as SQVTM and CDR2 as ANQGSEA. The CDR3 has 11 residues. CDR3 in amino acids: CSFRRTDTQYF. In DNA, the CDR3 is TGCAGCTTCAGACGCACAGATACGCAGTATTTT.

This clonotype was seen only a few times. This chain links TRBV27 with TRBJ2-2, with no clear D. The CDR3 sequence is 14 residues long. Deletions cut 2 bases from V and 3 bases from J, with 7 bases between. Germline V gene sequence: CDR1 MNHEY, CDR2 SMNVEV (reference sequence). The CDR3 reads CASSLRPHTGELFF. CDR3 nucleotides: TGTGCCAGCAGTTTAAGACCCCACACCGGGGAGCTGTTTTTT.

This clonotype was detected only once. CDR3 region: CASSLSAGATYEQYF. CDR3 in DNA: TGTGCCAGCAGTTTATCTGCTGGGGCTACCTACGAGCAGTACTTC. The rearrangement joins TRBV27 to TRBJ2-7; maybe TRBD1 (5 bases). The germline V gene encodes CDR1 MNHEY and CDR2 SMNVEV (reference sequence). The CDR3 has 15 residues. V was trimmed by 0 bases and J by 2 bases, leaving 11 bases between them.

The chain combines TRBV19 with TRBJ2-2; D not certain. The CDR3 extends over 13 amino acids. V was trimmed by 7 bases and J by 5 bases, leaving 11 bases between them. Germline assignment: CDR1 LNHDA and CDR2 SQIVND (reference sequence). CDR3 bases: TGTGCCAGTACCCCCCTGGGGACCGGGGAGCTGTTTTTT. Translating gives CASTPLGTGELFF.

The V and J genes are TRBV28 and TRBJ2-4, with D perhaps given as TRBD1 or TRBD2 (6 bases each). The CDR3 runs 17 residues. The V gene lost 5 bases and the J gene lost 0 bases, with 17 bases spanning the gap. Germline values: CDR1 MDHEN, CDR2 SYDVKM. The CDR3 region is CASSNIQGGLAKNIQYF. DNA for the CDR3: TGTGCCAGCAGTAATATACAGGGAGGATTAGCCAAAAACATTCAGTACTTC.

This clonotype was seen a handful of times. The chain's CDR3 is CASTLLGDSSYEQYF. CDR3 in DNA: TGTGCCAGCACCCTTCTGGGGGACAGCTCCTACGAGCAGTACTTC. V is TRBV12-3 or TRBV12-4 and J is TRBJ2-7, with TRBD1 matching 7 bases. This CDR3 has 15 residues. Trimming removed 7 bases from V and 0 bases from J; junction bases left unmatched: 9.

In its sample, this clonotype was seen a few times. The chain joins TRBV20-1 to TRBJ1-5; D unresolved. The CDR3 sequence is 13 residues long. V lost 2 bases to trimming and J lost 1 base, with 6 bases between them. Germline V CDR1 and CDR2: DFQATT, SNEGSKA (reference sequence). CDR3 loop: CSARQGSNQPQHF. The CDR3 region has the DNA TGCAGTGCTAGACAAGGGAGCAATCAGCCCCAGCATTTT.

This chain uses TRBV30 with TRBJ2-3; 8 bases align to TRBD2. The J segment lost 3 bases and the V segment lost 5 bases, leaving 10 bases of the junction unmatched. The CDR3 runs 15 residues. Germline-derived CDR1 and CDR2 are GTSNPN and SVGIG (reference sequence). For the CDR3, the DNA is TGTGCCTGGGCCTACGGGGGGGAGGGAACAGATACGCAGTATTTT. Protein product: CAWAYGGEGTDTQYF.

This clonotype appeared a few times. The chain has TRBV6-2 or TRBV6-3 and TRBJ1-1; D unclear. This CDR3 region has 12 residues. Germline lookup yields CDR1 MNHEY and CDR2 SVGEGT. Trimming took 4 bases from V and 3 from J, leaving 6 bases between them. CDR3 sequence reads: CASSLRYTEAFF. In DNA form, the CDR3 reads TGTGCCAGCAGTTTACGGTACACTGAAGCTTTCTTT.

The chain uses TRBV20-1 and TRBJ2-2; TRBD1 agrees at 7 bases. Germline V gives CDR1 DFQATT, CDR2 SNEGSKA (reference sequence). V gave up 0 bases and J gave up 6 bases; unmatched junction bases: 13. The CDR3 loop spans 17 amino acids. CDR3 loop: CSARENRGRGSPGELFF. CDR3 bases: TGCAGTGCTAGAGAAAACAGGGGACGCGGTTCGCCCGGGGAGCTGTTTTTT.

This clonotype was seen a few times. The V and J genes are TRBV5-1 and TRBJ2-1; D gene ambiguous. The CDR3 consists of 13 residues. CDR1 SGHRS and CDR2 YFSETQ come from the germline V gene. Deletions cut 5 bases from V and 4 bases from J, with 10 bases between. CDR3 sequence (DNA): TGCGCCAGCAGATTAGGGATTTACAATGAGCAGTTCTTC. Translated, it gives CASRLGIYNEQFF.

This clonotype was found many times. In nucleotides, the CDR3 is TGTGCCAGCACCTTTATGTGGCCTCGGAGCACAGATACGCAGTATTTT. Translation: CASTFMWPRSTDTQYF. V is TRBV7-8 and J is TRBJ2-3; D is ambiguous. Trimming took off 7 bases at V and 0 bases at J, with 17 bases between the two ends. Germline assignment: CDR1 SGHVS and CDR2 FQNEAQ. CDR3 length equals 16 residues.

The chain joins TRBV11-3 to TRBJ1-6; D unresolved. Germline CDR1 reads SGHNT; CDR2 reads YENEEA. This CDR3 spans 13 amino acids. The V gene lost 1 base and the J gene lost 9 bases, with 7 bases spanning the gap. The CDR3 protein is CASSLVRGSPLHF. CDR3 nucleotides: TGTGCCAGCAGCTTAGTACGGGGTTCACCCCTCCACTTT.

This clonotype was observed many times. The V and J genes are TRBV6-2 or TRBV6-3 and TRBJ1-2, with a weak D call TRBD1 (6 bases). The germline V gene has CDR1 MNHEY and CDR2 SVGEGT. CDR3 size: 15 residues. The germline V and J ends were trimmed by 2 bases and 4 bases, with 14 bases remaining between them. CDR3 nucleotides: TGTGCCAGCAGTTACGATTGGGACATCAGCTATGGCTACACCTTC. Translating gives CASSYDWDISYGYTF.

This clonotype was recorded many times. J is TRBJ2-5 and V is TRBV12-3 or TRBV12-4, with D perhaps TRBD1 (8 bases). The CDR3 is 15 residues long. V lost 6 bases to trimming and J lost 5 bases, with 19 bases between them. CDR3 loop: CASSSGGGRGETQYF. Written as DNA, the CDR3 is TGTGCCAGCAGCTCAGGGGGCGGGAGAGGCGAGACCCAGTACTTC.